One and the same sample provided the 21 T cell receptor beta chains below, sequenced in a study of blood T cell repertoires in COVID-19. Profiling relied on immunoSEQ multiplex PCR, and the TCRdb table lists in-frame clones only, not all of them. The sample contains some 300,000 clones, approximately 89% of which appear only once. The sample was peripheral blood. The receptor source for this set is a woman aged 25 to 39 who had recovered from COVID-19.

This chain links TRBV7-3 with TRBJ2-1; D unclear. The V gene lost 0 bases and the J gene lost 8 bases, with 17 bases spanning the gap. The CDR3 sequence is 16 residues long. From germline, CDR1 is SGHTA and CDR2 FQGTGA. Here the CDR3 reads CASSLTISPLVDEQFF. CDR3 nucleotides: TGTGCCAGCAGCTTAACTATAAGTCCCCTAGTTGATGAGCAGTTCTTC.

To note about this clone: The sample has other DNA sequences that encode this CDR3 too. This sequence joins TRBV7-9 and TRBJ2-2; D may be TRBD1 (6 bases). Trimming removed 5 bases at V and 6 bases at J, with 10 bases between. This CDR3 spans 13 amino acids. Germline V gene sequence: CDR1 SEHNR, CDR2 FQNEAQ (reference sequence). CDR3 region: CASSVQGPGELFF. The CDR3 region has the DNA TGTGCCAGCAGCGTACAGGGTCCCGGGGAGCTGTTTTTT.

The genes are TRBV28 and TRBJ2-5; possible D gene TRBD2, 6 bases. V was pared by 3 bases and J by 5 bases, with 13 bases between. This CDR3 contains 14 residues. Germline CDR1 is MDHEN and CDR2 is SYDVKM. In DNA, the CDR3 is TGTGCCAGCAGTTTCCCAGTAGGAGGGGAGACCCAGTACTTC. Protein: CASSFPVGGETQYF. The whole variable domain, remainder taken from reference TRBV28 and TRBJ2-5, is DVKVTQSSRYLVKRTGEKVFLECVQDMDHENMFWYRQDPGLGLRLIYFSYDVKMKEKGDIPEGYSVSREKKERFSLILESASTNQTSMYLCASSFPVGGETQYFGPGTRLLVL.

This clone appeared a few times. This chain joins TRBV28 and TRBJ2-7; a possible D gene is TRBD1 (6 bases). Per the germline V gene, CDR1 is MDHEN and CDR2 is SYDVKM. CDR3 length: 12 residues. Deletions cut 5 bases from V and 7 bases from J, with 12 bases between. The CDR3 is CASSGQWREQYF. Here the CDR3 DNA reads TGTGCCAGCAGTGGACAGTGGCGAGAGCAGTACTTC.

This chain joins TRBV7-8 and TRBJ2-6; perhaps TRBD1 as D (6 bases). Per germline, CDR1 SGHVS and CDR2 FQNEAQ. Trimming left V 1 base short and J 0 bases short, with 22 bases between. The CDR3 covers 21 residues. The DNA for the CDR3 is TGTGCCAGCAGCTTAGTAGGTCCCCGGGACAAATCTTACTCTGGGGCCAACGTCCTGACTTTC. Amino acids: CASSLVGPRDKSYSGANVLTF.

The chain carries TRBV6-5 and TRBJ1-2; D gene unclear. The ends were cut back, 6 bases at V and 4 bases at J, with 9 bases in the middle. The CDR3 loop spans 12 amino acids. Per germline, CDR1 MNHEY and CDR2 SVGAGI. In DNA, the CDR3 is TGTGCCAGCAGCGAGAGTGGCTATGGCTACACCTTC. This codes for CASSESGYGYTF.

The CDR3 nucleotides are TGTGCCAGCAGACTGGGACAAACTAATGAAAAACTGTTTTTT. It translates to CASRLGQTNEKLFF. V usage is TRBV2 and J usage is TRBJ1-4, with D possibly being TRBD1 (6 bases). V lost 6 bases, J lost 1 base, and 9 bases lay in between. The CDR3 loop spans 14 amino acids. The germline V gene encodes CDR1 SNHLY and CDR2 FYNNEI.

The V call is TRBV7-6, the J call TRBJ2-3; D perhaps matches TRBD2 (6 bases). The CDR3 is made up of 14 amino acids. Between the trimmed V and J ends, which lost 4 bases and 2 bases, there was a span of 10 bases. The germline CDR1 and CDR2 sequences are SGHVS and FNYEAQ. The CDR3 loop reads CASSSGTFTDTQYF. The CDR3 bases are TGTGCCAGCAGCTCCGGGACTTTCACAGATACGCAGTATTTT.

As DNA, the CDR3 is TGTGCCAGCAGTTTAATCGGGACAGGGAATTTCTATGGCTACACCTTC. This translates into CASSLIGTGNFYGYTF. This sequence joins TRBV27 and TRBJ1-2, with 9 bases identical to TRBD1. The trim removed 2 bases at V and 4 bases at J, leaving 8 bases unmatched. The CDR3 sequence is 16 residues long. Germline CDR1 MNHEY, CDR2 SMNVEV (reference sequence).

V gene TRBV5-1 combines with J gene TRBJ2-2; 8 positions match TRBD2. The V and J ends lost 4 bases and 3 bases, in that order; junction bases with no gene match: 8. Germline V gene sequence: CDR1 SGHRS, CDR2 YFSETQ. This CDR3 is 16 amino acids long. The CDR3 loop is CASSLVAGTDTGELFF. The CDR3 DNA is TGCGCCAGCAGCCTAGTAGCGGGGACTGACACCGGGGAGCTGTTTTTT.

This clone has a handful of counts. The rearrangement links TRBV5-8 to TRBJ1-5; perhaps TRBD1 as D (6 bases). Trimming cost V 3 bases and J 5 bases, with 12 bases left between them. The CDR3 has 14 amino acids. Germline-derived CDR1 and CDR2 are SGHTS and YDEGEE. The CDR3 DNA reads as TGTGCCAGCAGCTCACAGGGTAATGATCAGCCCCAGCATTTT. Translation gives CASSSQGNDQPQHF. Drawing the rest from reference TRBV5-8 and TRBJ1-5, the complete variable domain is EAGVTQSPTHLIKTRGQQATLRCSPISGHTSVYWYQQALGLGLQFLLWYDEGEERNRGNFPPRFSGRQFPNYSSELNVNALELEDSALYLCASSSQGNDQPQHFGDGTRLSIL.

The rearrangement joins TRBV7-3 to TRBJ1-5; D is ambiguous. The germline V gene has CDR1 SGHTA and CDR2 FQGTGA. The CDR3 is 15 residues long. Trimming stripped 2 bases from V and 5 bases from J, with 13 bases between. CDR3 in amino acids: CASSLGSGFDQPQHF. CDR3 bases: TGTGCCAGCAGCTTAGGGTCGGGTTTCGATCAGCCCCAGCATTTT.

The rearrangement uses TRBV2 and TRBJ1-1; D uncertain. The length of the CDR3 is 16 residues. The V end was cut by 2 bases, the J end by 1 base, with 14 bases between. Germline assignment: CDR1 SNHLY and CDR2 FYNNEI. The CDR3 is CASSEFVGLGNTEAFF. The CDR3 coding sequence is TGTGCCAGCAGTGAATTTGTAGGACTCGGGAACACTGAAGCTTTCTTT.

The rearrangement links TRBV7-7 to TRBJ2-1; TRBD1 might be the D (6 bases). This CDR3 is 13 amino acids long. With 5 bases removed from V and 5 bases from J, the gap between germline ends came to 10 bases. From germline, CDR1 is SSHAT and CDR2 FNYEAQ (reference sequence). The CDR3 DNA is TGTGCCAGCAGCCCGGGACACAACAATGAGCAGTTCTTC. Its protein is CASSPGHNNEQFF.

The chain has TRBV29-1 and TRBJ1-5; tentatively, D is TRBD1 (6 bases). Trimming cost V 4 bases and J 2 bases, with 9 bases left between them. The CDR3 loop spans 13 amino acids. The V gene's germline CDR1 is SQVTM and CDR2 ANQGSEA. The CDR3, as DNA: TGCAGCGTTGGAGGGGGAGGCAATCAGCCCCAGCATTTT. Protein product: CSVGGGGNQPQHF.

The CDR3 sequence: CASSRDRGLSEAFF. The DNA of the CDR3 is TGTGCCAGCAGCCGGGACAGGGGGCTTTCTGAAGCTTTCTTT. The rearrangement joins TRBV2 to TRBJ1-1; 12 bases fit TRBD1. Germline loops: CDR1 SNHLY, CDR2 FYNNEI. The J segment lost 6 bases and the V segment lost 6 bases, leaving 5 bases of the junction unmatched. CDR3 size: 14 residues.

The chain has TRBV4-3 and TRBJ1-2; 9 bases agree with TRBD1. From germline, CDR1 is LGHNA and CDR2 YSLEER. V gave up 0 bases and J gave up 6 bases; unmatched junction bases: 20. The CDR3 extends over 20 amino acids. The CDR3 loop is CASSQDRMKGTGKGFHGYTF. CDR3 in DNA: TGCGCCAGCAGCCAAGATCGCATGAAGGGGACAGGGAAAGGTTTCCATGGCTACACCTTC.

This clone was counted between two and nine times. Other nucleotide sequences from this sample produce the same CDR3. The chain recombines TRBV4-1 with TRBJ1-5, with unresolved D. CDR1 is MGHRA, CDR2 YSYEKL, per germline. There are 15 residues in the CDR3. V lost 0 bases and J 4 bases, leaving 10 bases between the germline ends. The DNA of the CDR3 is TGCGCCAGCAGCCAAGAAAGGACGGGGAATCAGCCCCAGCATTTT. It encodes CASSQERTGNQPQHF.

V gene TRBV2 combines with J gene TRBJ2-5, with 11 bases matching TRBD1. CDR1 is SNHLY and CDR2 is FYNNEI in the germline V gene. The CDR3 runs 18 residues. V was pared by 5 bases and J by 3 bases, with 14 bases of the junction left unmatched. The CDR3 DNA reads as TGTGCCAGCAGTTACCCTCGATCCGGGACAGGGGGTGAAGAGACCCAGTACTTC. This codes for CASSYPRSGTGGEETQYF.

V gene TRBV10-3 combines with J gene TRBJ2-3; D not resolved. V was shortened by 2 bases and J by 0 bases, with 6 bases between the two germline ends. CDR1 is ENHRY and CDR2 is SYGVKD in the germline V gene. The CDR3 is 14 residues long. The CDR3 nucleotides are TGTGCCATCAGTGAGGCAGCGAGCACAGATACGCAGTATTTT. It yields the protein CAISEAASTDTQYF.

This clone has only a few counts. The chain links TRBV10-3 to TRBJ1-2; 11 nucleotides line up with TRBD1. This CDR3 contains 15 residues. Germline loops: CDR1 ENHRY, CDR2 SYGVKD. The V segment lost 2 bases and the J segment 5 bases; nucleotides outside the gene matches: 4. The CDR3 reads CAISEPDRGLYGYTF. The CDR3 DNA reads as TGTGCCATCAGTGAGCCGGACAGGGGGCTGTATGGCTACACCTTC.